The clone carrying this TCR beta chain showed up many times. The sample is drawn from a study of OX40 agonist ivuxolimab in advanced cancers. Sequencing was performed with immunoSEQ multiplex PCR; in TCRdb, only in-frame clones are kept and a portion is missing. In the table there are 75,000 to 95,000 clones, about 90% of which are singletons. Germline lookup yields CDR1 MNHNY and CDR2 SVGAGI (reference sequence). The CDR3 runs 15 residues. Deletions cut 2 bases from V and 1 base from J, with 9 bases between. The rearrangement uses TRBV6-6 and TRBJ1-5, with TRBD1 as a possible D gene (5 bases). Sequencing was performed on CD4+ or CD8+ T cells sorted from blood, taken in a trial of the OX40 agonist ivuxolimab. The sequence was obtained from an adult with an advanced solid tumor such as melanoma, head and neck, liver or kidney cancer. CDR3 sequence (DNA): TGTGCCAGCAGTTACGGGGACCCGAGCAATCAGCCCCAGCATTTT. Protein: CASSYGDPSNQPQHF.